Shown below are 14 T cell receptor beta chains from a single sample sequenced in a study of Ad26.COV2.S vaccination and SARS-CoV-2 variants. This table comes from immunoSEQ multiplex PCR, and its TCRdb copy is limited to in-frame clones, with some not included. The profile covers roughly 140,000 clones, with roughly 88% appearing a single time and 4% to 6% taken by the ten largest. The source material was peripheral blood, sampled after recovery from COVID-19. The receptors come from a human donor who had recovered from COVID-19.

The chain employs TRBV29-1 and TRBJ2-5; D perhaps matches TRBD1 (5 bases). The V end lost 3 bases, the J end lost 5 bases, and 7 bases lay between the germline ends. CDR1 is SQVTM, CDR2 ANQGSEA, per germline. There are 11 residues in the CDR3. The CDR3 loop reads CSVDKGETQYF. The CDR3 DNA sequence: TGCAGCGTTGATAAGGGGGAGACCCAGTACTTC. Using reference TRBV29-1 and TRBJ2-5 for the parts outside the CDR3, the full variable domain is SAVISQKPSRDICQRGTSLTIQCQVDSQVTMMFWYRQQPGQSLTLIATANQGSEATYESGFVIDKFPISRPNLTFSTLTVSNMSPEDSSIYLCSVDKGETQYFGPGTRLLVL.

The count of this clone is one. V is TRBV18 and J is TRBJ1-4; 7 bases are shared with TRBD1. The CDR3 totals 14 residues. V lost 5 bases and J lost 6; bases outside the gene matches: 6. CDR1 is KGHSH, CDR2 LQKENI, per germline. CDR3 nucleotide sequence: TGTGCCAGCTCAAAAAGGGACAGTTATGAAAAACTGTTTTTT. Translated: CASSKRDSYEKLFF.

The V call is TRBV9, the J call TRBJ2-1, with D perhaps TRBD2 (7 bases). Trimming left V 4 bases short and J 2 bases short, with 19 bases between. The CDR3 is 17 residues long. Germline loops: CDR1 SGDLS, CDR2 YYNGEE. CDR3 region: CASSPNQGGGTYNEQFF. In nucleotides, the CDR3 is TGTGCCAGCAGCCCCAACCAGGGAGGGGGTACCTACAATGAGCAGTTCTTC.

This sequence joins TRBV7-9 and TRBJ2-7; the D is unclear. The V and J ends lost 0 bases and 3 bases respectively, with 6 bases between them. Germline assignment: CDR1 SEHNR and CDR2 FQNEAQ (reference sequence). This CDR3 has 13 residues. The CDR3 coding sequence is TGTGCCAGCAGCTTAGCCGACCACTACGAGCAGTACTTC. This encodes CASSLADHYEQYF.

The chain joins TRBV7-2 to TRBJ1-1, with D uncertain. CDR3 length equals 13 residues. Germline CDR1 and CDR2: SGHTA and FQGNSA. V lost 1 base, J lost 5 bases, and 8 bases lay in between. In nucleotides, the CDR3 is TGTGCCAGCAGCTTAGTAGAGGGAACTGAAGCTTTCTTT. This encodes CASSLVEGTEAFF.

Turning to this clone: The same CDR3 is also encoded by other DNA sequences in this sample. This chain links TRBV4-3 with TRBJ2-5; D gene unclear. Trimming left V 0 bases short and J 5 bases short, with 7 bases between. Germline V gene lookup returns CDR1 LGHNA and CDR2 YSLEER. The CDR3 contains 13 residues. Here the CDR3 DNA reads TGCGCCAGCAGCCAAGATAGAAAGGAGACCCAGTACTTC. Translation: CASSQDRKETQYF.

This clone was detected only once. This chain joins TRBV4-1 and TRBJ2-7, with TRBD2 matching over 8 bases. V trimming: 0 bases; J trimming: 9 bases; junction bases outside the gene matches: 13. Germline-derived CDR1 and CDR2 are MGHRA and YSYEKL. The CDR3 is 16 amino acids. The CDR3 here is CASSQDGGPAGGGQYF. The CDR3 DNA is TGCGCCAGCAGCCAAGATGGGGGACCGGCGGGGGGCGGGCAGTACTTC.

This clone was seen just once. The chain joins TRBV27 to TRBJ2-1; D possibly uses TRBD1 or TRBD2 (6 bases each). Germline V gene sequence: CDR1 MNHEY, CDR2 SMNVEV (reference sequence). The CDR3 totals 15 residues. The V and J ends lost 7 bases and 4 bases respectively, with 17 bases between them. The CDR3 loop reads CASIQEGGGYNEQFF. The CDR3 nucleotides are TGTGCCAGCATCCAAGAGGGGGGCGGATACAATGAGCAGTTCTTC.

V gene TRBV5-1 combines with J gene TRBJ2-2; no reliable D call. CDR3 size: 13 residues. The V end lost 1 base, the J end lost 1 base, and 2 bases lay between the germline ends. Germline lookup yields CDR1 SGHRS and CDR2 YFSETQ. CDR3 DNA: TGCGCCAGCAGCTTGTTGAACACCGGGGAGCTGTTTTTT. This codes for CASSLLNTGELFF.

This clone was seen a handful of times. V gene TRBV28 combines with J gene TRBJ1-2; D not resolved. The CDR3 spans 14 residues. Trimming took 3 bases from V and 3 from J, leaving 11 bases between them. Germline CDR1 reads MDHEN; CDR2 reads SYDVKM. The CDR3 DNA is TGTGCCAGCAGTTTCTCTGAGGGATACTATGGCTACACCTTC. Translation gives CASSFSEGYYGYTF.

This chain links TRBV12-5 with TRBJ2-7; D is unclear. In germline, CDR1 is LGHNT, CDR2 FRNRAP. The V end was cut by 1 base, the J end by 3 bases, with 10 bases between. The CDR3 is 14 amino acids. The CDR3 reads CASGLDYRYYEQYF. The CDR3 DNA follows: TGTGCTAGTGGTTTGGATTACCGCTACTACGAGCAGTACTTC.

DNA for the CDR3: TGTGCCAGCAGGCGGGGCCGGACAGCAACTAATGAAAAACTGTTTTTT. This encodes CASRRGRTATNEKLFF. This chain joins TRBV5-6 and TRBJ1-4, with a weak D call TRBD1 (6 bases). CDR3 length: 16 residues. Trimming took off 5 bases at V and 0 bases at J, with 14 bases between the two ends. Germline V gives CDR1 SGHDT, CDR2 YYEEEE.

The genes are TRBV3-1 (or the pseudogene TRBV3-2) and TRBJ2-3; TRBD2 is a possible D gene (6 bases). The CDR3 length is 12 residues. V was shortened by 1 base and J by 10 bases, with 9 bases between the two germline ends. Germline lookup yields CDR1 LGHDT and CDR2 YNNKEL (reference sequence). CDR3 loop: CASSQVTGAQYF. CDR3 sequence (DNA): TGTGCCAGCAGCCAAGTGACGGGGGCGCAGTATTTT.

J is TRBJ2-2 and V is TRBV11-2, with unresolved D. The germline gives CDR1 SGHAT, CDR2 FQNNGV. This CDR3 comprises 14 residues. Trimming removed 3 bases at V and 4 bases at J, with 9 bases between. The DNA for the CDR3 is TGTGCCAGCAGCTTCGGTATCGGCACCGGGGAGCTGTTTTTT. Translated, it gives CASSFGIGTGELFF. Full variable domain (missing parts from reference TRBV11-2 and TRBJ2-2): EAGVAQSPRYKIIEKRQSVAFWCNPISGHATLYWYQQILGQGPKLLIQFQNNGVVDDSQLPKDRFSAERLKGVDSTLKIQPAKLEDSAVYLCASSFGIGTGELFFGEGSRLTVL.